The subject of this entry is one T cell receptor beta chain. This clonotype came up a few times. The target of this receptor is not known. Per-base quality was not reported, and no clone a single base away is much larger than it. The data originate from a study of CD8+CD57+ T cells in acquired aplastic anemia (dated by TCRdb to the late 2010s). Looking at the study overall: Extracted DNA from sorted CD4+ and CD8+ cells averaged around 3.3 ug, ranging from roughly 0.17 to 27.4 ug. A CD8+CD57+ expansion meant a frequency higher than the mean frequency seen in healthy subjects.

Via the germline V gene (reference sequence), CDR1 is LNHNV and CDR2 YYDKDF. Taken from cysteine to phenylalanine, the CDR3 has 14 residues. The only DNA kept is the CDR3, 42 bases in frame from the first base. Here V drops 0 bases and J drops 3 bases, and the junction holds 1 base not matched to any gene. Genomic DNA was used as template for profiling of TCR beta VDJ combinations and CDR3 sequences. An Illumina HiSeq 2000 was used for TCR repertoire sequencing. Under the source paper's analysis protocol: Repertoires were assessed using TRBV/TRBJ rearrangement plots, CDR3 size and DJ length profiles, and Simpson's diversity index. The immunodominant clone was defined as the most abundant DNA sequence in deep sequencing data. CDR3 amino acid sequences were checked for sharing between subjects and were compared against published repertoires and the VDJdb database. The public reads were quality trimmed at Q25 with fastp and then assembled into clones with MiXCR by TCRdb, keeping productive beta chains. Every CDR3 protein is listed once, alongside the most common genes and DNA of its rows. In this record, the V and J calls reflect TCRdb's handling and not the investigators' own analysis. This sample holds more than 150,000 distinct CDR3 sequences; approximately 48% were observed only once. About 2% of the sample lies in the top ten.

Study-wide findings and limitations: Although around 30 CD8+ CDR3 sequences were shared by patients and controls, these sequences appeared highly expressed in patients and within the immunodominant clones of patients. Patients and healthy controls showed no significant difference in CD8+ Simpson's diversity (P=0.060).

The patients picked for sequencing were ones in whom flow cytometry had shown an expansion of CD8+CD57+ cells. Every patient had severe acquired aplastic anemia, diagnosed using the International Study of Aplastic Anemia and Agranulocytosis and Camitta criteria. At the time blood was sampled, none of the patients had received any therapy. In this study, sorted CD4+ and CD8+ T cells from the blood of healthy subjects and of severe aplastic anemia patients had their TCR repertoires deep-sequenced. In the USA, patient enrollment took place under clinicaltrials.gov protocols 00001620, 01623167, 00001397, 00071045, 00081523 and 00961064. Ficoll-Paque density gradient centrifugation was used to isolate peripheral blood mononuclear cells. Before DNA was extracted, CD4+ and CD8+ T cells were sorted using either FACS or magnetic beads.

Sample: sorted CD4+, CD8+, or CD8+CD57+ T cells (not recorded which) from PBMCs. The chain links TRBV15 with TRBJ2-7; TRBD1 aligns with 8 central bases. The sequence was obtained from a human donor with aplastic anemia. Here is the DNA: TGTGCCACCAGCAGAGACGGACAGGGCTACGAGCAGTACTTC. Protein translation: CATSRDGQGYEQYF.